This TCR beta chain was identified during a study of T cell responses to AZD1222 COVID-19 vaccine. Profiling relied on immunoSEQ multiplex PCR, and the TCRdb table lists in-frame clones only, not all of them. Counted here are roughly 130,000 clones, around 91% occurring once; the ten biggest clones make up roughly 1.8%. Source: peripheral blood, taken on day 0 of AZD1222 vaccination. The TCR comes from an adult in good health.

CDR3 bases: TGCGCCAGCAGCCAAGATGACAGAGGCAGTAGAGGTGGCTACACCTTC. It encodes CASSQDDRGSRGGYTF. The chain has TRBV4-1 and TRBJ1-2; D is perhaps TRBD1 (5 bases). The CDR3 runs 16 residues. V lost 0 bases to trimming and J lost 7 bases, with 18 bases between them. CDR1 is MGHRA, CDR2 YSYEKL, per germline.